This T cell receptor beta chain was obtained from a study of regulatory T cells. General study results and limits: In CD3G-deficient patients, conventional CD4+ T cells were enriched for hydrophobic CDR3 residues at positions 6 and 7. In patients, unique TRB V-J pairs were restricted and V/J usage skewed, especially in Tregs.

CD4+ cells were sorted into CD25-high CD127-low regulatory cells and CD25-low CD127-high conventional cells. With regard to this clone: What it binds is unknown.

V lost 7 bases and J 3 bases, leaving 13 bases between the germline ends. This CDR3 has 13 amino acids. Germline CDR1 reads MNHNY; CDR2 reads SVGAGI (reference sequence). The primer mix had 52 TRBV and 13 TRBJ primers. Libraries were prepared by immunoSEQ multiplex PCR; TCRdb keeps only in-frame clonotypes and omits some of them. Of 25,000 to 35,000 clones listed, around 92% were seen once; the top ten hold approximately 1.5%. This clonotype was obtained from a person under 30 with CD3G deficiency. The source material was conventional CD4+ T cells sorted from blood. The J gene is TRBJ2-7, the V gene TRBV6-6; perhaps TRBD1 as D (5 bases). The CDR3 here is CASKTTTDYEQYF. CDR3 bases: TGTGCCAGCAAGACCACGACAGACTACGAGCAGTACTTC.